This T cell receptor beta chain is from a study of tumor-infiltrating lymphocytes in localized non-small cell lung cancer. The protocol was immunoSEQ multiplex PCR, while the TCRdb copy is restricted to in-frame clones and leaves out a portion. The sample yields about 12,000 clones, about 83% seen once. A remark on this clone: Its target is unknown.

CDR3 length: 14 residues. In germline, CDR1 is SQVTM, CDR2 ANQGSEA. V trimming: 6 bases; J trimming: 3 bases; junction bases outside the gene matches: 9. Findings of the study overall: Tumor T-cell fraction from TCR sequencing was not associated with recurrence-free survival (p = 0.61). Tumors had more T cell infiltration than uninvolved lung, per TCRbeta sequencing and CD3 counts. Technical variation could not be separated from intratumor heterogeneity here.

This sequence was found in a human donor with non-small cell lung cancer. This chain uses TRBV29-1 with TRBJ2-7; 9 nucleotides line up with TRBD1. Sequencing was done on a sample of lung tumor tissue. CDR3 protein: CSVQPGQGNYEQYF. The DNA of the CDR3 is TGCAGCGTACAACCGGGACAGGGCAACTACGAGCAGTACTTC.